The clone carrying this T cell receptor (beta chain) was seen ten or more times. RNA transcripts were the template for amplifying TCR beta CDR3 regions. First-round RT-PCR of the TCR CDR3 relied on the HTBI primer set. TCRdb reanalysed the multiplex PCR reads using MiXCR and keeps one entry per CDR3 protein. The repertoire holds approximately 400,000 distinct CDR3 sequences, with around 16% as singletons. This sample was included in a study of T cells in Graves' hyperthyroidism and ophthalmopathy. The V end was cut by 0 bases, the J end by 8 bases, with 16 bases between. The CDR3 has 16 residues. Patients aged 18 to 65 with hyperthyroidism were newly diagnosed, with duration under 2 months.

The TCR comes from a woman in her late teens or twenties with Graves' hyperthyroidism that later progressed to Graves' ophthalmopathy. The specimen was blood. V and J are TRBV12-3 or TRBV12-4 and TRBJ1-4, with D perhaps TRBD1 (6 bases). In nucleotides, the CDR3 is TGTGCCAGCAGTTTAGCGCCTGAAGGGGGATGGGAAAAACTGTTTTTT. Amino acid sequence: CASSLAPEGGWEKLFF.